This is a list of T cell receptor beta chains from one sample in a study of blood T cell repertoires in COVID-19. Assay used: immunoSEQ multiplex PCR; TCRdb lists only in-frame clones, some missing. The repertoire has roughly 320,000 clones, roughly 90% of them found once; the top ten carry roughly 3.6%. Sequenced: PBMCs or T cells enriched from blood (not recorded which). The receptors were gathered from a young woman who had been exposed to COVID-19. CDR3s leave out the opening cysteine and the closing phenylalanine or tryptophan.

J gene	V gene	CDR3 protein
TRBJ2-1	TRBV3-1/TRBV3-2	ASSRIGTSEI
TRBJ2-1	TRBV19	ASSLLRDSYNEQF
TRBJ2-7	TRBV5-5	ASSFWAGDEQY
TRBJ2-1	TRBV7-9	ASSLISGGASEQF
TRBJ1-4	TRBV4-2	ASSQITGSYEKLF
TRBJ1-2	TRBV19	ASIAGGNYGYT
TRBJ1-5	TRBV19	ASTGGDQPQH
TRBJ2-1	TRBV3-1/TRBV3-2	ASSQRGTQRDPKAYNEQF
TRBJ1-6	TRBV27	ASSSTPGANSPLH
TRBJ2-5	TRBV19	ASSTLQGAPETQY
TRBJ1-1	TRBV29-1	SVLDRLMNTEAF
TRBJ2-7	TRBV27	ASSLRTGASEQY
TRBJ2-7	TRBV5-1	ASSSRQGQDEQY
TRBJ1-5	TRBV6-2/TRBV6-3	ASSSPGLYSNQPQH
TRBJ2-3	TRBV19	ASSINRADTQY
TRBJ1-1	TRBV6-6	ASSPRGDRPRQTEAF
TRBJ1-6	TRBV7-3	ASSITGGGSPLH
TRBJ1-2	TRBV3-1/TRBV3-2	ASTSGQGGSGYGYT